Shown below are 27 T cell receptor beta chains from a single sample sequenced in a study of Ad26.COV2.S vaccination and SARS-CoV-2 variants. Described treatment: some 19 received Ad26.COV2.S at low or high dose, single or two shots; roughly five received placebo; per-sample allocation not given. The study sampled participants on day 63 after the first vaccine or placebo injection. Sequenced by immunoSEQ multiplex PCR; TCRdb stores in-frame clones only, minus some. The sample has approximately 350,000 clones; 83% are singletons. The source material was peripheral blood, sampled in a trial of Ad26.COV2.S vaccine versus placebo. These receptors were taken from a person aged 18-60 years who received the Ad26.COV2.S COVID-19 vaccine or a placebo.

This clone was picked up one time. The chain uses TRBV11-3 and TRBJ2-1; D perhaps matches TRBD2 (6 bases). V lost 4 bases and J lost 1, with 8 bases in between. The CDR3 runs 14 residues. Per germline, CDR1 SGHNT and CDR2 YENEEA. CDR3 DNA sequence: TGTGCCAGCAGCTCCGGGAGATCCTACAATGAGCAGTTCTTC. This encodes CASSSGRSYNEQFF.

This clone was observed a single time. This chain links TRBV12-3 or TRBV12-4 with TRBJ2-7, with 7 bases lining up with TRBD1. The V gene end was trimmed by 6 bases and the J gene end by 3 bases; junction bases not matched to a gene: 5. The CDR3 extends over 13 amino acids. The DNA of the CDR3 is TGTGCCAGCAGACCGGGACAGCTCTACGAGCAGTACTTC. It codes for CASRPGQLYEQYF.

The rearrangement uses TRBV4-2 and TRBJ1-1, with D possibly TRBD1 on 6 matching bases. This CDR3 region has 16 residues. Germline CDR1 and CDR2: LGHNA and YNFKEQ. Trimming took off 3 bases at V and 0 bases at J, with 14 bases between the two ends. CDR3 protein: CASSHPTGTVNTEAFF. The CDR3 region has the DNA TGTGCCAGCAGCCATCCAACAGGGACGGTGAACACTGAAGCTTTCTTT.

The gene calls are TRBV11-2 and TRBJ2-1; TRBD2 agrees at 8 bases. J gave up 10 bases and V 4 bases, and 9 bases lay outside the gene matches. The CDR3 runs 14 residues. From germline, CDR1 is SGHAT and CDR2 FQNNGV. CDR3 in amino acids: CASSSGRGGDEQFF. The CDR3 coding sequence is TGTGCCAGCAGCTCCGGACGGGGGGGAGACGAGCAGTTCTTC.

The chain recombines TRBV9 with TRBJ2-5, with 12 bases matching TRBD2. In germline, CDR1 is SGDLS, CDR2 YYNGEE. The trim removed 4 bases at V and 1 base at J, leaving 8 bases unmatched. This CDR3 region has 17 residues. The chain's CDR3 is CASSSHPSGGGQETQYF. DNA of the CDR3: TGTGCCAGCAGCTCTCACCCTAGCGGGGGGGGCCAAGAGACCCAGTACTTC. The complete variable domain, with remaining parts taken from reference TRBV9 and TRBJ2-5, reads DSGVTQTPKHLITATGQRVTLRCSPRSGDLSVYWYQQSLDQGLQFLIQYYNGEERAKGNILERFSAQQFPDLHSELNLSSLELGDSALYFCASSSHPSGGGQETQYFGPGTRLLVL.

The V call is TRBV30, the J call TRBJ2-2; 7 nucleotides line up with TRBD2. The CDR3 is 15 residues long. Germline CDR1 GTSNPN, CDR2 SVGIG (reference sequence). V dropped 3 bases and J dropped 0; count of bases not matched to a gene: 4. CDR3 in amino acids: CAWRLAGANTGELFF. CDR3 DNA: TGTGCCTGGAGACTCGCGGGGGCGAACACCGGGGAGCTGTTTTTT.

The chain uses TRBV5-4 and TRBJ2-5; D tentatively fits TRBD1 or TRBD2 (6 bases each). Germline V gene sequence: CDR1 SGHNT, CDR2 YYREEE (reference sequence). The CDR3 contains 18 residues. The V end lost 1 base, the J end lost 4 bases, and 23 bases lay between the germline ends. CDR3 nucleotides: TGTGCCAGCAGCTTGAGCCGTATGAGGGGGGTAGGAATAGAGACCCAGTACTTC. Protein: CASSLSRMRGVGIETQYF.

The CDR3 DNA reads TGTGCCAGCATTGGCTTTGAATTCAATGAGCAGTTCTTC. Encoded protein: CASIGFEFNEQFF. The chain employs TRBV6-5 and TRBJ2-1; no reliable D call. The CDR3 has 13 residues. Germline assignment: CDR1 MNHEY and CDR2 SVGAGI. Between the trimmed V and J ends, which lost 7 bases and 6 bases, there was a span of 13 bases.

This chain uses TRBV7-9 with TRBJ2-3, with 15 bases lining up with TRBD2. The J segment lost 2 bases and the V segment lost 4 bases, leaving 4 bases of the junction unmatched. This CDR3 is 17 amino acids long. Germline CDR1 SEHNR, CDR2 FQNEAQ (reference sequence). CDR3 residues: CASSSGLAGGPTDTQYF. CDR3 bases: TGTGCCAGCAGCTCCGGACTAGCGGGGGGGCCCACAGATACGCAGTATTTT.

CDR3 in amino acids: CASSPPSRPGNTIYF. The DNA for the CDR3 is TGTGCCAGCTCACCACCGTCCAGACCCGGAAACACCATATATTTT. V gene TRBV18 combines with J gene TRBJ1-3; D is unresolved. Per the germline V gene, CDR1 is KGHSH and CDR2 is LQKENI. V lost 0 bases and J 4 bases, leaving 10 bases between the germline ends. The CDR3 has 15 residues.

This clone was seen a few times. The rearrangement links TRBV3-1 (or the pseudogene TRBV3-2) to TRBJ2-7, with D maybe TRBD1 (6 bases). The length of the CDR3 is 14 residues. The V gene lost 0 bases and the J gene lost 3 bases, with 9 bases spanning the gap. Germline loops: CDR1 LGHDT, CDR2 YNNKEL (reference sequence). The CDR3: CASSQDLGGYEQYF. The CDR3 DNA is TGTGCCAGCAGCCAAGATTTAGGGGGCTACGAGCAGTACTTC.

The V and J genes are TRBV4-3 and TRBJ2-3; D uncertain. V lost 0 bases, J lost 4 bases, and 8 bases lay in between. The CDR3 is 14 amino acids. CDR1 LGHNA and CDR2 YSLEER come from the germline V gene. The CDR3 sequence: CASSQDVRADTQYF. CDR3 bases: TGCGCCAGCAGCCAAGATGTGCGTGCAGATACGCAGTATTTT.

The rearrangement uses TRBV16 and TRBJ2-5; D is perhaps TRBD1 (5 bases). Germline CDR1 is KGHSY and CDR2 is FQNENV. This CDR3 has 14 residues. V dropped 0 bases and J dropped 4 bases, with 9 bases sitting between them. The chain's CDR3 is CASSQSRQGETQYF. The CDR3 DNA follows: TGTGCCAGCAGCCAATCTCGCCAGGGAGAGACCCAGTACTTC.

The rearrangement links TRBV2 to TRBJ1-6, with D perhaps TRBD1 (6 bases). V was clipped by 6 bases and J by 13 bases, with 16 bases between them. The CDR3 runs to 13 residues. Germline V lookup: CDR1 SNHLY, CDR2 FYNNEI. The CDR3 DNA reads as TGTGCCAGCAGAGTGGGACAAGAGTTTCCCCTCCACTTT. Translation: CASRVGQEFPLHF.

J is TRBJ2-7 and V is TRBV13; tentatively, D is TRBD1 (5 bases). The germline gives CDR1 PRHDT, CDR2 FYEKMQ (reference sequence). V lost 1 base and J lost 7, with 14 bases in between. The CDR3 contains 14 residues. CDR3 in amino acids: CASSLEVRVGEQYF. The CDR3 DNA follows: TGTGCCAGCAGCTTAGAGGTCAGGGTAGGTGAGCAGTACTTC.

This clone was observed a single time. The chain couples TRBV21-1 to TRBJ1-5; the DNA was not compared with TRBD1, the D call given in the table. TRBV21-1 is an annotated pseudogene. The CDR3 runs to 15 residues. The CDR3 nucleotides read TGTGCCAGCAGCAACAACAGGGAGATTAGTCAGCCCCAGCATTTT. Encoded protein: CASSNNREISQPQHF.

The chain has TRBV16 and TRBJ1-6; no clear D gene. The length of the CDR3 is 13 residues. Trimming pared 0 bases from V and 6 bases from J, leaving 3 bases between. Germline loops: CDR1 KGHSY, CDR2 FQNENV. In nucleotides, the CDR3 is TGTGCCAGCAGCCAATCACGTAATTCACCCCTCCACTTT. Translating gives CASSQSRNSPLHF.

The chain employs TRBV11-2 and TRBJ1-2; D may be TRBD1 (5 bases). V was cut by 0 bases and J by 8 bases, with 13 bases left in between. Germline CDR1 and CDR2: SGHAT and FQNNGV. The CDR3 totals 14 residues. The CDR3 reads CASSLEVTGGGYTF. The CDR3 region has the DNA TGTGCCAGCAGCTTAGAAGTAACAGGAGGGGGCTACACCTTC.

The rearrangement uses TRBV6-6 and TRBJ2-1; D is unclear. This CDR3 contains 12 residues. Trimming pared 6 bases from V and 8 bases from J, leaving 11 bases between. The germline V gene encodes CDR1 MNHNY and CDR2 SVGAGI (reference sequence). The CDR3 spells CASSLFSDEQFF. The CDR3 coding sequence is TGTGCCAGCAGCCTATTCTCGGATGAGCAGTTCTTC.

Only one count was recorded for this clone. This chain uses TRBV29-1 with TRBJ1-2, with D maybe TRBD1 (5 bases). CDR1 and CDR2 (germline): SQVTM, ANQGSEA. The CDR3 spans 12 residues. V was shortened by 3 bases and J by 5 bases, with 10 bases between the two germline ends. This CDR3 reads CSVDTGSYGYTF. The CDR3 bases are TGCAGCGTTGACACAGGCAGTTATGGCTACACCTTC.

The chain employs TRBV11-3 and TRBJ2-5, with D possibly matching TRBD2 (7 bases). Between the trimmed V and J ends, which lost 2 bases and 3 bases, there was a span of 16 bases. This CDR3 region has 16 residues. The V gene's germline CDR1 is SGHNT and CDR2 YENEEA. The CDR3 loop reads CASSLIGGGGEETQYF. CDR3 coding DNA: TGTGCCAGCAGCTTAATTGGGGGAGGGGGTGAAGAGACCCAGTACTTC.

The chain has TRBV6-1 and TRBJ2-6; 7 bases agree with TRBD1. CDR1 is MNHNS, CDR2 SASEGT, per germline. V dropped 6 bases and J dropped 3; count of bases not matched to a gene: 5. This CDR3 contains 15 residues. This CDR3 reads CASRPDRVGANVLTF. The CDR3 region has the DNA TGTGCCAGCAGACCCGACAGGGTTGGGGCCAACGTCCTGACTTTC.

This clone appeared once. The V and J genes are TRBV10-3 and TRBJ2-5; a weak D match, TRBD2 (5 bases). The CDR3 consists of 13 residues. Germline lookup yields CDR1 ENHRY and CDR2 SYGVKD. With 8 bases removed from V and 4 bases from J, the gap between germline ends came to 14 bases. The chain's CDR3 is CAISLRVTETQYF. The DNA for the CDR3 is TGTGCCATCTCATTGAGGGTGACAGAGACCCAGTACTTC.

This chain uses TRBV2 with TRBJ2-1; D is ambiguous. The V gene's germline CDR1 is SNHLY and CDR2 FYNNEI. V shed 8 bases and J shed 0 bases, with 5 bases lying between them. The CDR3 spans 12 residues. The CDR3 protein is CASQSSYNEQFF. The CDR3 DNA follows: TGTGCCAGCCAGAGCTCCTACAATGAGCAGTTCTTC.

V usage is TRBV4-1 and J usage is TRBJ2-2; D is possibly TRBD2 (5 bases). The CDR3 spans 17 residues. V was cut by 4 bases and J by 6 bases, with 21 bases left in between. Germline V CDR1 and CDR2: MGHRA, YSYEKL. The CDR3 bases are TGCGCCAGCAGCCTACCAGCCTTGAGCGGCAACCCCGGGGAGCTGTTTTTT. Residues: CASSLPALSGNPGELFF.

This chain connects TRBV28 to TRBJ1-1; no reliable D call. Germline V gene data show CDR1 as MDHEN and CDR2 as SYDVKM. The CDR3 has 15 amino acids. The germline V and J ends were trimmed by 7 bases and 1 base, with 16 bases remaining between them. The CDR3 sequence is CASNPRRIQNTEAFF. In DNA form, the CDR3 reads TGTGCCAGCAACCCCAGACGGATTCAGAACACTGAAGCTTTCTTT.

The chain's CDR3 is CASSQVAGGGTGELFF. CDR3 DNA sequence: TGCGCCAGCAGCCAAGTAGCGGGAGGGGGTACCGGGGAGCTGTTTTTT. The genes are TRBV4-1 and TRBJ2-2; 11 bases agree with TRBD2. V dropped 1 base and J dropped 5; count of bases not matched to a gene: 3. The germline gives CDR1 MGHRA, CDR2 YSYEKL. This CDR3 is built from 16 residues.